This T cell receptor beta chain stems from a study of read filtering for tumor transcriptome and immune sequencing. V dropped 6 bases and J dropped 3 bases, with 15 bases sitting between them. This CDR3 has 15 residues. Per germline, CDR1 SGHTA and CDR2 FQGNSA. Molecular barcoded adaptors covering alpha/delta and beta/gamma chains were used on around 370 ng RNA. TCRdb processed the reads anew with MiXCR; each CDR3 protein has one entry. The sample shows approximately 90,000 distinct CDR3 sequences, roughly an eighth of them seen only once. The sequence was collected from a donor at least 40 years old with multiple myeloma. The material sequenced was a population of CD138-negative cells sorted from bone marrow. The chain recombines TRBV7-2 with TRBJ2-1; a weak D match, TRBD2 (7 bases). CDR3 region: CASSRVGGVYNEQFF. CDR3 nucleotide sequence: TGTGCCAGCAGTCGCGTAGGGGGGGTCTACAATGAGCAGTTCTTC.